The source of this T cell receptor beta chain is a study of shared clonotypes between healthy human individuals. Study outcomes and limitations: Sampling covered nothing but blood. Tissue TCR repertoires likely differ from those found in blood.

Genomic DNA (from each subset) was split evenly across several immunoSEQ plates. The data were produced by immunoSEQ multiplex PCR, yet TCRdb's version contains in-frame clones alone and is incomplete. The table includes around 120,000 clones, less than 75% detected once. The CDR3 sequence is 16 residues long. Germline V gene sequence: CDR1 LNHDA, CDR2 SQIVND (reference sequence). The ends lost 3 bases at V and 0 bases at J; junction bases unmatched: 5. All the donors were Caucasian adults who lived in Nashville, Tennessee. In its sample, this clone was seen many times. No antigen is known for it. This chain uses TRBV19 with TRBJ2-1; 7 bases match TRBD2. This clonotype was obtained from a woman aged 25 to 45 in good health. Sequencing was carried out using memory CD8+ T cells sorted from blood. Subset in this sample: CD45RO+ cells pooled with CCR7-negative TemRA cells. Here the CDR3 DNA reads TGTGCCAGTAGTATTTGGCTAGCGGACTCCTACAATGAGCAGTTCTTC. Translating it yields CASSIWLADSYNEQFF.